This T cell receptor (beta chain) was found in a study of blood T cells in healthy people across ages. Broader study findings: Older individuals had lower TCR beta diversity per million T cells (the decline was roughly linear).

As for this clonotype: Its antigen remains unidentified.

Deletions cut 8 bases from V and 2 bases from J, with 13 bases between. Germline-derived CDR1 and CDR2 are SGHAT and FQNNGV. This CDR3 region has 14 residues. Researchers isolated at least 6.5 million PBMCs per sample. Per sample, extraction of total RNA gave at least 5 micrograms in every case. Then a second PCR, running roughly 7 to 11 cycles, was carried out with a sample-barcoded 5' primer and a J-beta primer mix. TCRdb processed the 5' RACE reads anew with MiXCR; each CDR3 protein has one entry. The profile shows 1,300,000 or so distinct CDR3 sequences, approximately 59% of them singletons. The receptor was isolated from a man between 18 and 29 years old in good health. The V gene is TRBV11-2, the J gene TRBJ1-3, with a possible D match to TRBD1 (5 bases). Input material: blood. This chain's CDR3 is CASGGPGPGNTIYF. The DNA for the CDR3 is TGTGCCAGCGGCGGACCGGGGCCTGGAAACACCATATATTTT.